This T cell receptor beta chain came from a study of pediatric ulcerative colitis. CDR1 is SNHLY, CDR2 FYNNEI, per germline. This CDR3 spans 13 amino acids. The germline V and J ends were trimmed by 6 bases and 0 bases, with 6 bases remaining between them. Points on this clone: What it recognizes is unknown.

Before the diagnostic colonoscopy, ulcerative colitis patients were free of immunosuppressive medication. Up to 500,000 reads were sequenced per sample. Using immunoSEQ multiplex PCR, the repertoire was profiled, and TCRdb retains in-frame clones only, with some absent. The data contain about 14,000 clones, over 80% of them singletons. Points from the study as a whole: Acute severe colitis showed lower rectal diversity from clonal expansions.

This chain joins TRBV2 and TRBJ2-1; unclear D gene. Specimen: blood. The origin of this receptor is a boy between 10 and 17 years old with moderate ulcerative colitis. The CDR3 coding sequence is TGTGCCAGCAGGCAGAGCTCCTACAATGAGCAGTTCTTC. It encodes CASRQSSYNEQFF.